The 8 T cell receptor beta chains reported below all come from one sample, sequenced in a study of blood T cell repertoires in COVID-19. Method: immunoSEQ multiplex PCR; TCRdb's copy keeps in-frame clones and lacks some. The top ten hold roughly 3% of the sample, which has roughly 220,000 clones, around 81% seen once. Sequenced input: peripheral blood. The receptors were gathered from a woman aged 25 to 45 who had recovered from COVID-19.

The V and J genes are TRBV7-9 and TRBJ1-4; TRBD1 matches 7 bases. The CDR3 is made up of 14 amino acids. The J segment lost 5 bases and the V segment lost 5 bases, leaving 5 bases of the junction unmatched. CDR1 is SEHNR and CDR2 is FQNEAQ in the germline V gene (reference sequence). CDR3 DNA: TGTGCCAGCAGCGGAGACAGGGACAATGAAAAACTGTTTTTT. Translated: CASSGDRDNEKLFF.

V usage is TRBV28 and J usage is TRBJ1-1; TRBD1 agrees at 7 bases. CDR3 size: 13 residues. V lost 6 bases to trimming and J lost 4 bases; unmatched junction nucleotides: 5. Germline CDR1 reads MDHEN; CDR2 reads SYDVKM. The DNA of the CDR3 is TGTGCCAGCAGCCCGGCAGGGGGCACTGAAGCTTTCTTT. Translation: CASSPAGGTEAFF.

This clone was seen only a few times. The CDR3 nucleotides read TGCAGCGTTGATAGGGGGTGGGGTATGAACACTGAAGCTTTCTTT. Translation: CSVDRGWGMNTEAFF. This chain uses TRBV29-1 with TRBJ1-1; the D gene is possibly TRBD1 (6 bases). This CDR3 is 15 amino acids long. Trimming cost V 3 bases and J 0 bases, with 14 bases left between them. Germline values: CDR1 SQVTM, CDR2 ANQGSEA. The full variable domain, rest sourced from reference TRBV29-1 and TRBJ1-1, is SAVISQKPSRDICQRGTSLTIQCQVDSQVTMMFWYRQQPGQSLTLIATANQGSEATYESGFVIDKFPISRPNLTFSTLTVSNMSPEDSSIYLCSVDRGWGMNTEAFFGQGTRLTVV.

V gene TRBV24-1 combines with J gene TRBJ2-1, with 16 bases identical to TRBD2. This CDR3 has 18 residues. CDR1 KGHDR and CDR2 SFDVKD come from the germline V gene. Germline trimming cut 4 bases from V and 2 bases from J; bases unmatched to any gene: 4. The CDR3 DNA reads TGTGCCACCAGTGACCCGGGACTAGCGGGAGGGCCCTACAATGAGCAGTTCTTC. Translated: CATSDPGLAGGPYNEQFF.

The rearrangement joins TRBV6-5 to TRBJ1-6; possible D gene TRBD1, 6 bases. Germline V gene lookup returns CDR1 MNHEY and CDR2 SVGAGI. The V and J ends lost 9 bases and 10 bases respectively, with 16 bases between them. This CDR3 spans 13 amino acids. CDR3: CARSQGPESPLHF. CDR3 bases: TGTGCCAGGTCACAGGGACCCGAATCACCCCTCCACTTT.

This clone was seen once. The chain couples TRBV24-1 to TRBJ1-2; D perhaps matches TRBD1 (6 bases). Trimming removed 4 bases from V and 4 bases from J, with 9 bases in between. The germline CDR1 and CDR2 sequences are KGHDR and SFDVKD. CDR3 length: 13 amino acids. The CDR3 here is CATSEDSSYGYTF. The CDR3 DNA is TGTGCCACCAGTGAGGACAGCAGCTATGGCTACACCTTC.

The rearrangement links TRBV9 to TRBJ2-7; TRBD2 agrees at 9 bases. From germline, CDR1 is SGDLS and CDR2 YYNGEE. V dropped 0 bases and J dropped 5; count of bases not matched to a gene: 9. The CDR3 contains 16 residues. CDR3 DNA sequence: TGTGCCAGCAGCGTAGGGGTAGCGGGGGCCCGAGACGAGCAGTACTTC. Its protein product is CASSVGVAGARDEQYF.

J is TRBJ2-7 and V is TRBV30; 8 bases are shared with TRBD1. Germline values: CDR1 GTSNPN, CDR2 SVGIG (reference sequence). This CDR3 region has 14 residues. The trim removed 0 bases at V and 3 bases at J, leaving 4 bases unmatched. The DNA of the CDR3 is TGTGCCTGGAGTGTTGGCGGACAGGGCTACGAGCAGTACTTC. It yields the protein CAWSVGGQGYEQYF.